One and the same sample provided the 3 T cell receptor beta chains below, sequenced in a study of blood T cell repertoires in COVID-19. TCRdb's table, derived via immunoSEQ multiplex PCR, lists solely in-frame clones and lacks some. Found here are roughly 86,000 clones, around 80% of them singletons; the top ten hold roughly 8.2%. Sequencing was performed on peripheral blood. The receptors were sampled from a man aged 50-59 years who had recovered from COVID-19.

This clone turned up a few times. V gene TRBV5-6 combines with J gene TRBJ2-7; TRBD2 matches 7 bases. The V gene end was trimmed by 2 bases and the J gene end by 7 bases; junction bases not matched to a gene: 9. Germline CDR1 reads SGHDT; CDR2 reads YYEEEE. CDR3 length: 14 amino acids. The CDR3 DNA reads as TGTGCCAGCAGCTTAGCTAGCGGACTGAGGGAGCAGTACTTC. Translation: CASSLASGLREQYF. The full variable domain, rest sourced from reference TRBV5-6 and TRBJ2-7, is DAGVTQSPTHLIKTRGQQVTLRCSPKSGHDTVSWYQQALGQGPQFIFQYYEEEERQRGNFPDRFSGHQFPNYSSELNVNALLLGDSALYLCASSLASGLREQYFGPGTRLTVT.

This clone showed up just a few times. This chain uses TRBV30 with TRBJ1-4, with D maybe TRBD1 (5 bases). The germline V gene encodes CDR1 GTSNPN and CDR2 SVGIG (reference sequence). V lost 1 base, J lost 8 bases, and 17 bases lay in between. The CDR3 consists of 15 residues. The CDR3: CAWSGPPRDAEKLFF. CDR3 DNA sequence: TGTGCCTGGAGTGGGCCCCCCAGGGATGCAGAAAAACTGTTTTTT.

The CDR3 is CASSLVQGNYGYTF. The CDR3, as DNA: TGCGCCAGCAGCTTGGTACAGGGCAACTATGGCTACACCTTC. V usage is TRBV5-1 and J usage is TRBJ1-2; tentatively, D is TRBD1 (6 bases). The CDR3 spans 14 residues. Trimming stripped 0 bases from V and 2 bases from J, with 8 bases between. Germline V gene lookup returns CDR1 SGHRS and CDR2 YFSETQ.